These T cell receptor beta chains were read from a single sample in a study of PD-L1 blockade in urothelial cancer. Produced via immunoSEQ multiplex PCR; TCRdb's table is partial and in-frame only. The repertoire includes about 51,000 clones, approximately 86% of them detected once, and 16% sits in the top ten. The input for sequencing was PBMCs, taken around atezolizumab (anti-PD-L1) treatment. These receptors were taken from a man aged 55 to 70 with urothelial cancer. Each CDR3 is given with its conserved first and last residue. The D gene is left open where the match is weak. Rows give clone size only sometimes, using once, few, many, or a class for an expanded clone.

TRBV23-1	NA	TRBJ1-5	NA	CASSQLAGRVNQPQHF	TGCGCCAGCAGTCAATTGGCCGGGAGAGTCAATCAGCCCCAGCATTTT
TRBV30	NA	TRBJ1-5	TRBD1	CAWTRTGPNQPQHF	TGTGCCTGGACGAGGACAGGCCCCAATCAGCCCCAGCATTTT
TRBV18	NA	TRBJ2-5	NA	CASSPRAEWETQYF	TGTGCCAGCTCACCACGGGCAGAGTGGGAGACCCAGTACTTC
TRBV19	NA	TRBJ2-5	NA	CASASNRDSETQYF	TGTGCCAGTGCGAGCAACAGGGATTCGGAGACCCAGTACTTC
TRBV6-5	NA	TRBJ1-2	NA	CASSYEANYGYTF	TGTGCCAGCAGTTACGAGGCTAACTATGGCTACACCTTC
TRBV11-2	NA	TRBJ2-7	TRBD2	CASSLGQRGHEQYF	TGTGCCAGCAGCTTAGGGCAGCGGGGCCACGAGCAGTACTTC
TRBV10-3	NA	TRBJ2-7	NA	CASSPAGTDYEQYF	TGTGCCAGCAGCCCCGCCGGGACGGACTACGAGCAGTACTTC
TRBV5-1	few	TRBJ1-1	NA	CASRIGPGGAEAFF	TGCGCCAGCCGTATAGGTCCGGGAGGCGCTGAAGCTTTCTTT
TRBV9	NA	TRBJ1-5	NA	CASSLGGSNQPQHF	TGTGCCAGCAGCCTGGGGGGAAGCAATCAGCCCCAGCATTTT
TRBV7-2	NA	TRBJ1-1	NA	CASSLNRDTEAFF	TGTGCCAGCAGCTTAAACAGGGACACTGAAGCTTTCTTT